This T cell receptor (beta chain) was sequenced in a study of T cell changes during pregnancy in multiple sclerosis. Germline lookup yields CDR1 KGHSH and CDR2 LQKENI. The CDR3 consists of 15 residues. Losses at the gene ends were 3 bases for V and 5 bases for J; bases not matched to a gene: 4. Libraries were prepared by immunoSEQ multiplex PCR; TCRdb keeps only in-frame clonotypes and omits some of them. The repertoire holds fewer than 55,000 clones, almost 95% seen once, with about 0.99% in the top ten. This clonotype was obtained from a female donor with multiple sclerosis, enrolled in a pregnancy study. This chain connects TRBV18 to TRBJ1-1; 12 bases are a match to TRBD1. Sample: peripheral blood, taken after pregnancy. Written as DNA, the CDR3 is TGTGCCAGCTCACCGGGACAGGGGGCGGGGACTGAAGCTTTCTTT. It encodes CASSPGQGAGTEAFF. Filled out from reference TRBV18 and TRBJ1-1, the complete variable domain reads NAGVMQNPRHLVRRRGQEARLRCSPMKGHSHVYWYRQLPEEGLKFMVYLQKENIIDESGMPKERFSAEFPKEGPSILRIQQVVRGDSAAYFCASSPGQGAGTEAFFGQGTRLTVV.